Listed below are T cell receptor beta chains from one sample, sequenced in a study of blood T cells in healthy people across ages. TCRdb recomputed calls from the 5' RACE reads with MiXCR, one row per CDR3 protein. Of approximately 600,000 distinct CDR3 sequences detected, roughly 53% appear once; the ten largest clones hold 30% to 45%. Sample: blood. These receptors all come from a man aged 55 to 70 in good health. Each CDR3 is given with its conserved first and last residue. A D gene is named only where the DNA matches it firmly. Expanded clones are given a class, and other clones once, few, many or no size at all.

J: TRBJ2-3
V: TRBV5-6
size: NA
D: TRBD1
CDR3: CASRPGTGGDTQYF
DNA: TGTGCCAGCAGACCCGGGACAGGGGGAGATACGCAGTATTTT

J: TRBJ2-1
V: TRBV7-9
size: NA
D: TRBD2
CDR3: CASSFSSGGHNEQFF
DNA: TGTGCCAGCAGCTTCTCTAGCGGGGGCCACAATGAGCAGTTCTTC

J: TRBJ1-2
V: TRBV20-1
size: NA
D: NA
CDR3: CSAPGLNYGYTF
DNA: TGCAGTGCCCCGGGCCTTAACTATGGCTACACCTTC

J: TRBJ2-7
V: TRBV20-1
size: NA
D: TRBD1
CDR3: CSAIRGSVYEQYF
DNA: TGCAGTGCCATCAGGGGGAGCGTCTACGAGCAGTACTTC

J: TRBJ2-1
V: TRBV3-1
size: NA
D: TRBD1
CDR3: CASSPSGQGPYNEQFF
DNA: TGTGCCAGCAGCCCTTCGGGACAGGGGCCCTACAATGAGCAGTTCTTC

J: TRBJ1-2
V: TRBV5-1
size: NA
D: NA
CDR3: CASSPNGDYGYTF
DNA: TGCGCCAGCAGCCCCAACGGGGACTATGGCTACACCTTC

J: TRBJ1-4
V: TRBV10-2
size: NA
D: NA
CDR3: CASSDVNEKLFF
DNA: TGCGCCAGCAGTGATGTGAATGAAAAACTGTTTTTT

J: TRBJ2-7
V: TRBV7-9
size: NA
D: TRBD2
CDR3: CASSLALAGGLYNEQYF
DNA: TGTGCCAGCAGCTTAGCGCTAGCGGGGGGACTCTACAATGAGCAGTACTTC

J: TRBJ2-1
V: TRBV24-1
size: NA
D: NA
CDR3: CATSEAYRVDEQFF
DNA: TGTGCCACCAGTGAGGCCTACAGGGTCGATGAGCAGTTCTTC

J: TRBJ1-5
V: TRBV27
size: NA
D: NA
CDR3: CASSPTGIRGGYSNQPQHF
DNA: TGTGCCAGCAGTCCTACTGGAATCCGGGGCGGATATAGCAATCAGCCCCAGCATTTT

J: TRBJ2-5
V: TRBV25-1
size: few
D: NA
CDR3: CASSEGVQETQYF
DNA: TGTGCCAGCAGTGAGGGGGTTCAAGAGACCCAGTACTTC

J: TRBJ2-1
V: TRBV29-1
size: NA
D: TRBD1
CDR3: CSATTGGLYNEQFF
DNA: TGCAGCGCCACGACAGGGGGCCTCTACAATGAGCAGTTCTTC

J: TRBJ2-5
V: TRBV4-1
size: few
D: NA
CDR3: CASSSPVGKETQYF
DNA: TGCGCCAGCAGCTCCCCGGTAGGGAAAGAGACCCAGTACTTC

J: TRBJ2-7
V: TRBV5-1
size: few
D: TRBD1
CDR3: CASSLEDRGVDEQYF
DNA: TGCGCCAGCAGCTTGGAGGACAGGGGCGTGGACGAGCAGTACTTC

J: TRBJ2-3
V: TRBV6-5
size: NA
D: NA
CDR3: CASMTGWMSDTQYF
DNA: TGTGCCAGCATGACGGGGTGGATGTCAGATACGCAGTATTTT

J: TRBJ2-1
V: TRBV7-2
size: few
D: TRBD2
CDR3: CASSLASGTSGRYNEQFF
DNA: TGTGCCAGCAGCTTAGCCTCCGGGACTAGCGGGAGGTACAATGAGCAGTTCTTC

J: TRBJ1-1
V: TRBV6-1
size: few
D: NA
CDR3: CASTLVTGTEAFF
DNA: TGTGCCAGCACGCTAGTTACAGGCACTGAAGCTTTCTTT

J: TRBJ2-3
V: TRBV5-1
size: NA
D: TRBD1
CDR3: CASSLAVQGETQYF
DNA: TGCGCCAGCAGCTTGGCCGTCCAGGGGGAAACGCAGTATTTT

J: TRBJ2-7
V: TRBV10-3
size: NA
D: TRBD2
CDR3: CAISSAVAGGPINEQYF
DNA: TGTGCCATCAGTTCCGCAGTAGCGGGGGGGCCGATCAATGAGCAGTACTTC

J: TRBJ2-1
V: TRBV28
size: few
D: NA
CDR3: CATLGGAYNEQFF
DNA: TGTGCCACCCTAGGAGGGGCCTACAATGAGCAGTTCTTC

J: TRBJ1-1
V: TRBV20-1
size: NA
D: NA
CDR3: CSARTAPGTFF
DNA: TGCAGTGCTAGAACGGCCCCTGGAACTTTCTTT

J: TRBJ2-1
V: TRBV29-1
size: NA
D: TRBD1
CDR3: CSYRGPYNEQFF
DNA: TGCAGCTACAGGGGCCCCTACAATGAGCAGTTCTTC

J: TRBJ2-7
V: TRBV28
size: NA
D: TRBD1
CDR3: CASNEGQASYEQYF
DNA: TGTGCCAGCAACGAGGGACAGGCTTCCTACGAGCAGTACTTC

J: TRBJ2-6
V: TRBV20-1
size: NA
D: NA
CDR3: CSARDSMSSGANVLTF
DNA: TGCAGTGCTAGAGATTCGATGAGCTCTGGGGCCAACGTCCTGACTTTC

J: TRBJ1-2
V: TRBV7-2
size: NA
D: NA
CDR3: CASSFRQSRGYTF
DNA: TGTGCCAGCAGCTTTCGACAGTCGCGAGGCTACACCTTC

J: TRBJ1-5
V: TRBV7-2
size: NA
D: NA
CDR3: CASSLSPNQPQHF
DNA: TGTGCCAGCAGCTTATCTCCAAATCAGCCCCAGCATTTT

J: TRBJ2-7
V: TRBV5-1
size: once
D: TRBD1
CDR3: CASSLFPGQKYEQYF
DNA: TGCGCCAGCAGCTTGTTCCCGGGACAGAAATACGAGCAGTACTTC

J: TRBJ2-3
V: TRBV25-1
size: once
D: TRBD1
CDR3: CASSRDSPISTDTQYF
DNA: TGTGCCAGCAGTCGGGACAGTCCCATTAGCACAGATACGCAGTATTTT

J: TRBJ2-3
V: TRBV20-1
size: NA
D: TRBD2
CDR3: CSASSGLVADTQYF
DNA: TGCAGTGCTAGTTCCGGACTAGTAGCAGATACGCAGTATTTT